The 12 T cell receptor beta chains in this list originate from one sample, sequenced in a study of blood T cell repertoires in COVID-19. Libraries were prepared by immunoSEQ multiplex PCR; TCRdb keeps only in-frame clonotypes and omits some of them. The sample consists of around 250,000 clones, 82% of them appearing once. Sequenced sample: PBMCs or T cells enriched from blood (not recorded which). These TCRs come from a man aged 40-49 years who had been exposed to COVID-19.

The chain recombines TRBV7-9 with TRBJ1-1; TRBD1 is a possible D gene (5 bases). The ends were cut back, 5 bases at V and 3 bases at J, with 16 bases in the middle. Per germline, CDR1 SEHNR and CDR2 FQNEAQ (reference sequence). This CDR3 has 15 amino acids. CDR3 nucleotide sequence: TGTGCCAGCAGCCAACAGGACGGGTCCTACACTGAAGCTTTCTTT. The encoded protein is CASSQQDGSYTEAFF.

The chain uses TRBV15 and TRBJ2-7, with unresolved D. The germline CDR1 and CDR2 sequences are LNHNV and YYDKDF (reference sequence). Between the trimmed V and J ends, which lost 4 bases and 4 bases, there was a span of 5 bases. This CDR3 is 11 amino acids long. CDR3 sequence (DNA): TGTGCCACCAGCAACGAGTACGAGCAGTACTTC. Encoded protein: CATSNEYEQYF.

CDR3 sequence reads: CASSAGGQGNYGYTF. CDR3 DNA: TGTGCCAGCAGCGCCGGAGGACAGGGGAACTATGGCTACACCTTC. This sequence joins TRBV9 and TRBJ1-2, with TRBD1 matching over 9 bases. This CDR3 is built from 15 residues. Germline CDR1 is SGDLS and CDR2 is YYNGEE. V lost 3 bases, J lost 2 bases, and 5 bases stayed unmatched.

Only a few counts were recorded for this clone. This chain joins TRBV6-5 and TRBJ2-7; 8 nucleotides align to TRBD1. There are 14 residues in the CDR3. The V and J ends lost 7 bases and 2 bases, in that order; junction bases with no gene match: 7. Germline V CDR1 and CDR2: MNHEY, SVGAGI. The CDR3 reads CASKVQGAAYEQYF. The DNA of the CDR3 is TGTGCCAGCAAGGTCCAGGGGGCCGCCTACGAGCAGTACTTC.

The V and J genes are TRBV30 and TRBJ2-5; TRBD1 is a possible D gene (5 bases). Germline V gene sequence: CDR1 GTSNPN, CDR2 SVGIG (reference sequence). Between the trimmed V and J ends, which lost 1 base and 5 bases, there was a span of 11 bases. The CDR3 is 13 residues long. CDR3 amino acids: CAWSGQGAETQYF. The DNA for the CDR3 is TGTGCCTGGAGTGGGCAGGGTGCGGAGACCCAGTACTTC. Full variable domain (remainder filled in from reference TRBV30 and TRBJ2-5): SQTIHQWPATLVQPVGSPLSLECTVEGTSNPNLYWYRQAAGRGLQLLFYSVGIGQISSEVPQNLSASRPQDRQFILSSKKLLLSDSGFYLCAWSGQGAETQYFGPGTRLLVL.

This chain connects TRBV12-3 or TRBV12-4 to TRBJ2-7; D is ambiguous. The V and J ends lost 2 bases and 8 bases respectively, with 4 bases between them. There are 10 residues in the CDR3. The DNA for the CDR3 is TGTGCCAGCAGTTTATACAAGCAGTACTTC. Protein sequence: CASSLYKQYF.

The chain joins TRBV7-9 to TRBJ1-4, with TRBD1 matching 8 bases. The CDR3 spans 14 residues. The J segment lost 7 bases and the V segment lost 5 bases, leaving 6 bases of the junction unmatched. The germline V gene encodes CDR1 SEHNR and CDR2 FQNEAQ (reference sequence). The CDR3 sequence: CASSPGQGGEKLFF. CDR3 nucleotides: TGTGCCAGCAGCCCCGGACAGGGAGGTGAAAAACTGTTTTTT. Using reference TRBV7-9 and TRBJ1-4 for the parts outside the CDR3, the full variable domain is DTGVSQNPRHKITKRGQNVTFRCDPISEHNRLYWYRQTLGQGPEFLTYFQNEAQLEKSRLLSDRFSAERPKGSFSTLEIQRTEQGDSAMYLCASSPGQGGEKLFFGSGTQLSVL.

The V call is TRBV2, the J call TRBJ2-4, with 7 bases lining up with TRBD2. The CDR3 consists of 15 residues. Germline CDR1 SNHLY, CDR2 FYNNEI. V trimming: 7 bases; J trimming: 7 bases; junction bases outside the gene matches: 13. The CDR3 protein is CASKSSNLGGNIQYF. CDR3 sequence (DNA): TGTGCCAGCAAGTCTAGCAACCTCGGGGGGAACATTCAGTACTTC.

This clone occurred a few times. The chain joins TRBV3-1 (or the pseudogene TRBV3-2) to TRBJ1-5, with D maybe TRBD1 (6 bases). V dropped 5 bases and J dropped 4 bases, with 18 bases sitting between them. The CDR3 consists of 16 residues. The germline V gene encodes CDR1 LGHDT and CDR2 YNNKEL (reference sequence). CDR3 DNA sequence: TGTGCCAGCAGCAAGGACGCTCCGGGACAAAATCAGCCCCAGCATTTT. Protein sequence: CASSKDAPGQNQPQHF.

This chain connects TRBV6-6 to TRBJ1-4, with TRBD1 matching over 7 bases. Germline CDR1 and CDR2: MNHNY and SVGAGI (reference sequence). This CDR3 comprises 15 residues. The junction had 6 bases not matched to a gene; V was cut back by 4 bases and J by 4 bases. CDR3 coding DNA: TGTGCCAGCAGTTCGGGGGACAGACGTAATGAAAAACTGTTTTTT. Residues: CASSSGDRRNEKLFF.

This clone turned up a few times. The CDR3 DNA is TGTGCCAGTAGAACAGGGAACTATGGCTACACCTTC. Its protein is CASRTGNYGYTF. The rearrangement uses TRBV19 and TRBJ1-2, with D possibly TRBD1 on 6 matching bases. V was cut by 6 bases and J by 2 bases, with 7 bases left in between. The V gene's germline CDR1 is LNHDA and CDR2 SQIVND (reference sequence). The CDR3 sequence is 12 residues long.

The chain combines TRBV5-1 with TRBJ2-4, with 11 positions matching TRBD2. The germline V gene encodes CDR1 SGHRS and CDR2 YFSETQ. With V trimmed by 2 bases and J by 7 bases, 8 bases remained unmatched. This CDR3 region has 16 residues. The CDR3 DNA follows: TGCGCCAGCAGCTTAGGCCTACCTAGCGGGAGGAACATTCAGTACTTC. Protein product: CASSLGLPSGRNIQYF.